This TCR beta chain is drawn from a study of tumor-infiltrating lymphocytes in glioblastoma multiforme. A note on this clonotype: Its antigen is as yet unknown.

Multiple V-beta primers and a C-beta primer amplified TCRB from RNA. One entry per CDR3 protein results from TCRdb running MiXCR on the multiplex PCR reads. The data contain 15,000 to 20,000 distinct CDR3 sequences, around 68% of them singletons. Germline CDR1 MDHEN, CDR2 SYDVKM. The CDR3 loop spans 14 amino acids. V was cut by 1 base and J by 3 bases, with 6 bases left in between. Study-level results: No surface-marker sorting into functional T cell subtypes was done.

The chain combines TRBV28 with TRBJ2-2, with D possibly TRBD2 on 5 matching bases. The TCR sequence derives from a male donor with glioblastoma. The material sequenced was peripheral blood. The CDR3 spells CASSLYGDTGELFF. In DNA, the CDR3 is TGTGCCAGCAGTTTATACGGGGACACCGGGGAGCTGTTTTTT. The complete variable domain, with remaining parts taken from reference TRBV28 and TRBJ2-2, reads DVKVTQSSRYLVKRTGEKVFLECVQDMDHENMFWYRQDPGLGLRLIYFSYDVKMKEKGDIPEGYSVSREKKERFSLILESASTNQTSMYLCASSLYGDTGELFFGEGSRLTVL.